This section outlines one TCR beta chain sequence together with its context. Its antigen specificity is not known. Base quality data are lacking; no much larger clone is found one base away. The data were obtained in a study of glioma-infiltrating T cells after dendritic cell vaccination (dated by TCRdb to 2016 to 2017). With respect to the entire study: Of the 15 or so glioblastoma patients in the cohort, all drawn from Phase I and II dendritic cell vaccination trials, 9 were newly diagnosed and 6 had recurrent disease. Autologous tumor lysate-pulsed dendritic cell vaccination was administered to the patients between about 2003 and 2012. The vaccine consisted of monocyte-derived dendritic cells cultured roughly 7 days with IL-4 and GM-CSF, then pulsed overnight with autologous tumor lysate. Each patient was given three intradermal dendritic cell vaccine injections, spaced two weeks apart, in the arm below the axilla. In glioblastoma patients vaccinated with dendritic cells, deep sequencing of TCR beta CDR3 regions served to measure tumor-infiltrating lymphocyte content and to compare repertoires between tumor and blood. Survival after dendritic cell vaccination was correlated with TCR sequencing metrics, such as TIL content and the overlap between tumor and blood repertoires. What the study reported, not specific to this receptor: The cohort was small and heterogeneous, only a few patients had full blood and tumor sets, and even fewer had initial-recurrent tumor pairs. Higher estimated pretreatment TIL content predicted longer time to progression and overall survival after dendritic cell vaccination. No direct relationship between TCR clonality and survival was found, suggesting that a diverse polyclonal response may matter. The three-group TCR overlap response model was described as speculative and requiring prospective validation.

CDR1 SEHNR and CDR2 FQNEAQ were looked up in the germline V gene (reference sequence). The V end loses 7 bases and the J end loses 1 base, and a stretch of 5 bases separates them. The CDR3 holds 12 amino acids from the cysteine to the phenylalanine. Just the 36-base CDR3 DNA is kept, in frame starting at base 1. Using the immunoSEQ assay, TCRB CDR3 regions were amplified from roughly 1.8 micrograms of genomic DNA, or from all available DNA when less than that was on hand. The multiplex PCR employed 60 forward primers targeting TCR V beta segments and 13 reverse primers targeting J beta segments. Synthetic control templates were spiked into each sample at limiting dilution to estimate reads per starting template. The Illumina HiSeq System generated 87 bp sequencing reads. The paper's data handling went like this. PCR and sequencing errors were removed by merging closely related sequences with a nearest neighbor algorithm. TCR overlap was measured as the percentage of unique tumor TCR beta sequences that were also present in the peripheral blood of the same patient. TCRdb limited this immuneACCESS table to in-frame rearrangements with V and J called. A share of clones is missing; checked studies link under half to unresolved V genes, and the rest is unexplained. V, J and clone size were drawn from that table, and D and trimming were deduced from the DNA. The sample table lists under 130,000 clones, roughly 76% of them with a count of one. Clones ranked in the top ten supply approximately 12% of the sample.

To be selected, patients needed enough residual fresh-frozen tumor tissue and more than two years of available survival data. An isocitrate dehydrogenase mutation was not carried by any of the glioblastoma patients, although molecular status was otherwise variable. PBMC were collected before vaccination, two weeks after the third vaccination, and at tumor progression when it occurred. The Qiagen DNeasy Blood extraction Kit was used to extract genomic DNA. The sequencing here drew on blood, taken before dendritic cell vaccination. This clonotype was sampled from a human donor with glioblastoma. This sequence uses TRBV7-9 and TRBJ1-3, with the D gene too uncertain to name. The CDR3 reads CASTRSGNTIYF. DNA sequence: TGTGCCAGCACCCGGTCTGGAAACACCATATATTTT.